The 32 T cell receptor beta chains below all came from one sample that was sequenced in a study of cytomegalovirus exposure and HLA in healthy donors. In the PCR, 60 Vbeta and 13 Jbeta primers were used. Method: immunoSEQ multiplex PCR; TCRdb's copy keeps in-frame clones and lacks some. The top ten clones hold roughly 3.7% of a sample with about 130,000 clones, 83% of them seen once. The sample was PBMCs. All receptors derive from a woman aged 40 to 49 in good health and CMV-seropositive.

The V gene is TRBV18, the J gene TRBJ1-5; 11 bases line up with TRBD1. The CDR3 is 15 residues long. V shed 6 bases, J shed 4 bases, and the junction held 5 bases outside the gene matches. Germline CDR1 reads KGHSH; CDR2 reads LQKENI. CDR3 region: CASSRTGGRNQPQHF. The CDR3 coding sequence is TGTGCCAGCTCCCGGACAGGGGGCCGTAATCAGCCCCAGCATTTT.

This clone was counted between two and nine times. V and J are TRBV19 and TRBJ2-2; D is undetermined. Germline V gene data show CDR1 as LNHDA and CDR2 as SQIVND (reference sequence). This CDR3 is 15 amino acids long. V was pared by 6 bases and J by 0 bases, with 11 bases between. This CDR3 reads CASSAEYPNTGELFF. In nucleotides, the CDR3 is TGTGCCAGTAGCGCTGAGTACCCGAACACCGGGGAGCTGTTTTTT. Full variable domain (missing parts from reference TRBV19 and TRBJ2-2): DGGITQSPKYLFRKEGQNVTLSCEQNLNHDAMYWYRQDPGQGLRLIYYSQIVNDFQKGDIAEGYSVSREKKESFPLTVTSAQKNPTAFYLCASSAEYPNTGELFFGEGSRLTVL.

This chain connects TRBV21-1 to TRBJ2-5; no DNA check was done on the table's D call, TRBD2. TRBV21-1 is a pseudogene. CDR3 length: 9 residues. This CDR3 is CASWRTQYF. As DNA, the CDR3 is TGTGCCAGCTGGAGGACCCAGTACTTC.

The rearrangement joins TRBV5-6 to TRBJ2-2, with D maybe TRBD1 (6 bases). Germline CDR1 reads SGHDT; CDR2 reads YYEEEE. This CDR3 has 14 residues. V was shortened by 1 base and J by 13 bases, with 17 bases between the two germline ends. The chain's CDR3 is CASSLSQQGGVLFF. CDR3 in DNA: TGTGCCAGCAGCTTGTCCCAACAGGGCGGTGTGCTGTTTTTT.

The chain recombines TRBV14 with TRBJ2-7, with 10 bases fitting TRBD2. With 4 bases clipped from V and 6 bases from J, the junction kept 6 bases outside the gene matches. The CDR3 is 14 residues long. Germline loops: CDR1 SGHDN, CDR2 FVKESK. The CDR3 DNA reads as TGTGCCAGCAGCCGCGCCCGACTAGCGGGCGAGCAGTACTTC. Residues: CASSRARLAGEQYF.

This chain connects TRBV4-2 to TRBJ2-7; the match to TRBD2 covers 11 bases. CDR3 length equals 13 residues. The V segment lost 6 bases and the J segment 9 bases; nucleotides outside the gene matches: 7. Germline V gene sequence: CDR1 LGHNA, CDR2 YNFKEQ. The CDR3 loop is CASSGSGGAGQYF. Here the CDR3 DNA reads TGTGCCAGCAGTGGTAGCGGGGGGGCAGGGCAGTACTTC.

The V gene is TRBV4-2, the J gene TRBJ2-5, with 7 bases fitting TRBD1. Matching the DNA end better, TRBJ2-7 makes the J call doubtful. Germline CDR1 LGHNA, CDR2 YNFKEQ. The CDR3 has 14 residues. The CDR3 DNA reads as TGTGCCAGCAGCCAAGGGCTAGACAGGGTCGAGCAGTACTTC. Its translation is CASSQGLDRVEQYF.

This clone was observed a few times. CDR3 nucleotide sequence: TGTGCCAGTGAGGGGACCGGGGGACAGTACTTC. Amino acids: CASEGTGGQYF. J is TRBJ2-7 and V is TRBV19; weak D call: TRBD2 (6 bases). Germline CDR1 reads LNHDA; CDR2 reads SQIVND (reference sequence). The CDR3 extends over 11 amino acids. Trimming pared 8 bases from V and 10 bases from J, leaving 15 bases between.

The chain recombines TRBV4-2 with TRBJ2-1; the D gene is possibly TRBD2 (6 bases). This CDR3 comprises 17 residues. Trimming took 3 bases from V and 2 from J, leaving 17 bases between them. Germline V gene sequence: CDR1 LGHNA, CDR2 YNFKEQ. CDR3 amino acids: CASSQWGGSGPYNEQFF. CDR3 nucleotides: TGTGCCAGCAGCCAGTGGGGAGGTAGCGGTCCCTACAATGAGCAGTTCTTC.

V gene TRBV6-5 combines with J gene TRBJ2-7; 7 nucleotides match TRBD1. The trim removed 4 bases at V and 6 bases at J, leaving 9 bases unmatched. This CDR3 has 14 amino acids. The germline gives CDR1 MNHEY, CDR2 SVGAGI. CDR3 loop: CASSSTGVVGEQYF. The DNA of the CDR3 is TGTGCCAGCAGTTCCACAGGGGTGGTAGGCGAGCAGTACTTC.

This sequence joins TRBV7-2 and TRBJ2-7; a possible D gene is TRBD2 (6 bases). V dropped 7 bases and J dropped 4 bases, with 14 bases sitting between them. The length of the CDR3 is 13 residues. Germline CDR1 SGHTA, CDR2 FQGNSA. This CDR3 is CASTPEGLYEQYF. DNA for the CDR3: TGTGCCAGCACCCCGGAGGGTCTGTACGAGCAGTACTTC.

This chain connects TRBV5-4 to TRBJ1-1; D gene uncertain. The CDR3 is 14 residues long. Trimming took 9 bases from V and 4 from J, leaving 19 bases between them. Germline V gene sequence: CDR1 SGHNT, CDR2 YYREEE (reference sequence). DNA of the CDR3: TGTGCCACCTCCCCTCCGAGGAGGGTCACTGAAGCTTTCTTT. Translated, it gives CATSPPRRVTEAFF.

This rearrangement joins TRBV21-1 to TRBJ2-5; the D call in the table, TRBD1, was not verified against the DNA. TRBV21-1 corresponds to a pseudogene. CDR3 length: 16 residues. CDR3 sequence: CASSQSTDRAQETQYF. The CDR3 bases are TGTGCCAGCAGCCAATCAACGGACAGGGCCCAAGAGACCCAGTACTTC.

CDR3 in amino acids: CAWRLAGGETQYF. The CDR3 region has the DNA TGTGCCTGGAGACTAGCGGGAGGTGAGACCCAGTACTTC. The chain combines TRBV30 with TRBJ2-5, with TRBD2 matching 12 bases. CDR1 and CDR2 from the germline V gene are GTSNPN and SVGIG (reference sequence). This CDR3 is 13 amino acids long. The trim removed 3 bases at V and 5 bases at J, leaving 1 base unmatched.

This rearrangement joins TRBV15 to TRBJ2-5; 9 bases align to TRBD1. Trimming took 5 bases from V and 2 from J; bases not matched to a gene: 3. The CDR3 is 14 amino acids. Germline V gene sequence: CDR1 LNHNV, CDR2 YYDKDF (reference sequence). The CDR3 coding sequence is TGTGCCACCAGCGGGGGACAGGGTCAAGAGACCCAGTACTTC. Protein product: CATSGGQGQETQYF.

The rearrangement links TRBV5-8 to TRBJ2-5; D is undetermined. The closer fit of TRBJ2-7 to the DNA end suggests the J call may be wrong. Germline loops: CDR1 SGHTS, CDR2 YDEGEE. The CDR3 length is 14 residues. CDR3 sequence: CASSPELSSYEQYF. CDR3 coding DNA: TGTGCCAGCAGTCCGGAGTTAAGCTCCTACGAGCAGTACTTC.

The gene calls are TRBV11-3 and TRBJ2-7, with 7 positions matching TRBD1. The CDR3 runs to 12 residues. The trim removed 5 bases at V and 6 bases at J, leaving 4 bases unmatched. The germline CDR1 and CDR2 sequences are SGHNT and YENEEA. The CDR3 is CASSKQGTEQYF. The CDR3 DNA sequence: TGTGCCAGCAGCAAACAGGGGACCGAGCAGTACTTC.

J is TRBJ1-5 and V is TRBV25-1; tentative D call: TRBD1 (5 bases). Trimming took 4 bases from V and 6 from J, leaving 16 bases between them. The germline V gene has CDR1 MGHDK and CDR2 SYGVNS. The CDR3 is 15 amino acids. CDR3 nucleotides: TGTGCCAGCAGTGCAGCGGGGGAGGGGATTCAGCCCCAGCATTTT. Protein sequence: CASSAAGEGIQPQHF.

The chain couples TRBV12-5 to TRBJ1-2; TRBD1 might be the D (6 bases). This CDR3 spans 15 amino acids. Looked up from germline, CDR1 is LGHNT and CDR2 is FRNRAP. Deletions cut 7 bases from V and 0 bases from J, with 15 bases between. In DNA, the CDR3 is TGTGCTAGTGCCCCGTCCGGGACACCTAACTATGGCTACACCTTC. Its protein product is CASAPSGTPNYGYTF.

The chain is built from TRBV30 and TRBJ2-1; D gene uncertain. Looked up from germline, CDR1 is GTSNPN and CDR2 is SVGIG (reference sequence). The CDR3 sequence is 14 residues long. V was trimmed by 4 bases and J by 3 bases, leaving 13 bases between them. The CDR3 DNA reads TGTGCCTGGACCTCTTCGTACGGCTACAATGAGCAGTTCTTC. Amino acids: CAWTSSYGYNEQFF. The complete variable domain, with remaining parts taken from reference TRBV30 and TRBJ2-1, reads SQTIHQWPATLVQPVGSPLSLECTVEGTSNPNLYWYRQAAGRGLQLLFYSVGIGQISSEVPQNLSASRPQDRQFILSSKKLLLSDSGFYLCAWTSSYGYNEQFFGPGTRLTVL.

The chain has TRBV5-6 and TRBJ2-5; D is undetermined. The better agreement between TRBJ2-7 and the DNA end casts doubt on the J call. Germline assignment: CDR1 SGHDT and CDR2 YYEEEE. This CDR3 is built from 14 residues. The chain's CDR3 is CASSYGSGSYEQYF. The CDR3, as DNA: TGTGCCAGCAGCTACGGCTCGGGTTCCTACGAGCAGTACTTC.

J is TRBJ2-1 and V is TRBV9; the D gene is possibly TRBD1 (6 bases). The CDR3 extends over 14 amino acids. The V and J ends lost 4 bases and 8 bases respectively, with 16 bases between them. Per germline, CDR1 SGDLS and CDR2 YYNGEE. DNA of the CDR3: TGTGCCAGCAGCCAGGGGCTGGGGGCCGATGAGCAGTTCTTC. It yields the protein CASSQGLGADEQFF.

The chain carries TRBV28 and TRBJ2-7, with 7 bases that match TRBD1. The trim removed 6 bases at V and 0 bases at J, leaving 5 bases unmatched. The length of the CDR3 is 14 residues. CDR1 and CDR2 (germline): MDHEN, SYDVKM. CDR3 protein: CASRRWDSSYEQYF. In DNA form, the CDR3 reads TGTGCCAGCAGGAGATGGGACAGCTCCTACGAGCAGTACTTC. Full variable domain (rest looked up from reference TRBV28 and TRBJ2-7): DVKVTQSSRYLVKRTGEKVFLECVQDMDHENMFWYRQDPGLGLRLIYFSYDVKMKEKGDIPEGYSVSREKKERFSLILESASTNQTSMYLCASRRWDSSYEQYFGPGTRLTVT.

This rearrangement joins TRBV6-4 to TRBJ2-1; TRBD2 agrees at 14 bases. Trimming removed 9 bases from V and 8 bases from J; junction bases left unmatched: 18. CDR1 and CDR2 from the germline V gene are MRHNA and SNTAGT. The CDR3 is 18 amino acids. The CDR3 nucleotides read TGTGCCAGTTCCTCCGGGACTAGCGGGAGAGACGGGACAGATGAGCAGTTCTTC. Translation gives CASSSGTSGRDGTDEQFF.

The J gene is TRBJ2-1, the V gene TRBV5-6; tentatively, D is TRBD2 (6 bases). The CDR3 is 15 amino acids. Germline CDR1 reads SGHDT; CDR2 reads YYEEEE. V was shortened by 2 bases and J by 4 bases, with 13 bases between the two germline ends. The CDR3 bases are TGTGCCAGCAGCTTAGGTGGGAGGTTTTACAATGAGCAGTTCTTC. Its translation: CASSLGGRFYNEQFF.

The chain has TRBV11-3 and TRBJ1-4; D perhaps matches TRBD1 (5 bases). The V gene's germline CDR1 is SGHNT and CDR2 YENEEA. The length of the CDR3 is 15 residues. V dropped 5 bases and J dropped 5 bases, with 15 bases sitting between them. CDR3 loop: CASSLRQHANEKLFF. The DNA of the CDR3 is TGTGCCAGCAGCCTCAGACAGCACGCGAATGAAAAACTGTTTTTT. Drawing the rest from reference TRBV11-3 and TRBJ1-4, the complete variable domain is EAGVVQSPRYKIIEKKQPVAFWCNPISGHNTLYWYLQNLGQGPELLIRYENEEAVDDSQLPKDRFSAERLKGVDSTLKIQPAELGDSAVYLCASSLRQHANEKLFFGSGTQLSVL.

The chain carries TRBV7-9 and TRBJ2-5; 10 bases agree with TRBD2. V dropped 4 bases and J dropped 2; count of bases not matched to a gene: 7. The CDR3 has 16 amino acids. Germline lookup yields CDR1 SEHNR and CDR2 FQNEAQ (reference sequence). This CDR3 reads CASSSLAGGGQETQYF. CDR3 nucleotide sequence: TGTGCCAGCAGCTCCTTAGCGGGAGGCGGGCAAGAGACCCAGTACTTC.

V gene TRBV11-3 combines with J gene TRBJ2-4; 12 bases align to TRBD1. J gave up 9 bases and V 5 bases, and 11 bases lay outside the gene matches. The length of the CDR3 is 16 residues. In germline, CDR1 is SGHNT, CDR2 YENEEA. The CDR3 reads CASSLAGTGGSGIQYF. The CDR3 DNA follows: TGTGCCAGCAGCCTAGCCGGGACAGGGGGCTCGGGCATTCAGTACTTC.

This chain uses TRBV5-1 with TRBJ2-7; D is undetermined. This CDR3 spans 12 amino acids. The germline CDR1 and CDR2 sequences are SGHRS and YFSETQ. V was trimmed by 4 bases and J by 5 bases, leaving 10 bases between them. CDR3: CASSGAGNEQYF. CDR3 DNA: TGCGCCAGCAGCGGTGCCGGTAACGAGCAGTACTTC.

The sample holds a few counts of this clone. The CDR3 protein is CATSRTGGTYEQYF. The DNA of the CDR3 is TGTGCCACCAGCAGAACAGGGGGCACCTACGAGCAGTACTTC. The chain employs TRBV15 and TRBJ2-7; TRBD1 matches at 9 bases. With V trimmed by 2 bases and J by 2 bases, 1 base remained unmatched. The CDR3 has 14 amino acids. Looked up from germline, CDR1 is LNHNV and CDR2 is YYDKDF (reference sequence).

J is TRBJ1-1 and V is TRBV4-3; a weak D match, TRBD1 (5 bases). Per the germline V gene, CDR1 is LGHNA and CDR2 is YSLEER. The CDR3 sequence is 17 residues long. Trimming took off 0 bases at V and 5 bases at J, with 19 bases between the two ends. CDR3 in amino acids: CASSQEGRGSWLTEAFF. DNA for the CDR3: TGCGCCAGCAGCCAAGAAGGGAGGGGCAGTTGGTTGACTGAAGCTTTCTTT.

The genes are TRBV6-5 and TRBJ2-7, with TRBD2 identical over 7 bases. J lost 2 bases, V lost 4 bases, and 2 bases had no gene match. Germline loops: CDR1 MNHEY, CDR2 SVGAGI. The CDR3 totals 13 residues. This CDR3 reads CASSSGLTYEQYF. In nucleotides, the CDR3 is TGTGCCAGCAGTTCGGGACTAACCTACGAGCAGTACTTC.